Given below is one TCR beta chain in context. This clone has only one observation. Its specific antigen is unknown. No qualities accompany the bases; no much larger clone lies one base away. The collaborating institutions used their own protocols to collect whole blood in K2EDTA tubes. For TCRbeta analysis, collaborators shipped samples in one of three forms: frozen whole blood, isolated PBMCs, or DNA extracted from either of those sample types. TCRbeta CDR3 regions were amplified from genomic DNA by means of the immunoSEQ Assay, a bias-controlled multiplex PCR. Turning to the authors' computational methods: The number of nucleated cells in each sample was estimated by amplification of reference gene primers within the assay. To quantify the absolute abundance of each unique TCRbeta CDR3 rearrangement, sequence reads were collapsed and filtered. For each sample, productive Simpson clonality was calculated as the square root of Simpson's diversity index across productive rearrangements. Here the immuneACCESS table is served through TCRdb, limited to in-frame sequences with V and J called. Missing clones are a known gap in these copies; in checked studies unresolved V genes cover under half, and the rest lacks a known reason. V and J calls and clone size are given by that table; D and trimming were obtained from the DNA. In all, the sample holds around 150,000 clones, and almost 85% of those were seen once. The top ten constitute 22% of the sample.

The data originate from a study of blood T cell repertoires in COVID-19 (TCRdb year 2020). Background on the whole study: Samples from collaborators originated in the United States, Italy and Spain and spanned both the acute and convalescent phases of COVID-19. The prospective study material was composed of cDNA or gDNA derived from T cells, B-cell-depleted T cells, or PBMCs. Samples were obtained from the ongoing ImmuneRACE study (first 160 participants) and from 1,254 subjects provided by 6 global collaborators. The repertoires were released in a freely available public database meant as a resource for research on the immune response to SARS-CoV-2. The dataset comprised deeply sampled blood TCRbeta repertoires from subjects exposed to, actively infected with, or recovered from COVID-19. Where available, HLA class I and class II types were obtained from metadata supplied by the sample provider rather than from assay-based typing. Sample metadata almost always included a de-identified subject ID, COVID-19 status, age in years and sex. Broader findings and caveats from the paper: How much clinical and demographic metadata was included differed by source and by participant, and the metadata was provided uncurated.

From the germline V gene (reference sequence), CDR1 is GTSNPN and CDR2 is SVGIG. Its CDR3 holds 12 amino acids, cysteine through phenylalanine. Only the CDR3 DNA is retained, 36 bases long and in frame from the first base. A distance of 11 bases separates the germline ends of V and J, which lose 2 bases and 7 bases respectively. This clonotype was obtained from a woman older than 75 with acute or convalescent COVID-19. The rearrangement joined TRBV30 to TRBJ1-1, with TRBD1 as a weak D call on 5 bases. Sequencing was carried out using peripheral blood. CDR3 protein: CAWSYGHDEAFF. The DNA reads TGTGCCTGGAGTTACGGACACGATGAAGCTTTCTTT. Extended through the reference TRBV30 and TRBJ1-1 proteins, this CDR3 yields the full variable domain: SQTIHQWPATLVQPVGSPLSLECTVEGTSNPNLYWYRQAAGRGLQLLFYSVGIGQISSEVPQNLSASRPQDRQFILSSKKLLLSDSGFYLCAWSYGHDEAFFGQGTRLTVV.